This T cell receptor beta chain was recovered during a study of shared clonotypes between healthy human individuals. Findings of the study overall: Estimated richness was generally greater in naive than memory subsets.

Points on this clone: The target antigen is unknown.

Profiling relied on immunoSEQ multiplex PCR, and the TCRdb table lists in-frame clones only, not all of them. This table holds roughly 700,000 clones, roughly 87% found once. Trimming shortened V by 5 bases and J by 0 bases, and 17 bases separated the two germline ends. This CDR3 is built from 16 residues. Germline V gene sequence: CDR1 SNHLY, CDR2 FYNNEI. The J gene is TRBJ2-7, the V gene TRBV2; D possibly corresponds to TRBD2 (5 bases). The origin of this receptor is a man in his late teens or twenties in good health. Some clones in this sample may be carry-over from other donors' samples. The source material was memory CD8+ T cells from PBMCs. The subset is: CD45RO+ cells pooled with CCR7-negative TemRA cells. The CDR3 nucleotides read TGTGCCAGCAGTATATCACAGACCGAGGGCTCCTACGAGCAGTACTTC. Amino acids: CASSISQTEGSYEQYF.